Following are 31 T cell receptor beta chains from one sample sequenced in a study of cytomegalovirus exposure and HLA in healthy donors. In the PCR, 60 Vbeta and 13 Jbeta primers were used. TCRdb's table, derived via immunoSEQ multiplex PCR, lists solely in-frame clones and lacks some. The sample contains 80,000 or so clones, over 60% of which appear only once. Sequenced sample: PBMCs. All receptors come from a male donor in good health and CMV-seropositive.

This clone was detected once. The chain has TRBV6-1 and TRBJ2-7; 7 bases fit TRBD2. J gave up 4 bases and V 4 bases, and 4 bases lay outside the gene matches. Germline assignment: CDR1 MNHNS and CDR2 SASEGT. The CDR3 has 13 residues. CDR3 in amino acids: CASSAGGGYEQYF. CDR3 coding DNA: TGTGCCAGCAGTGCGGGGGGAGGATACGAGCAGTACTTC.

V gene TRBV7-6 combines with J gene TRBJ2-1; 11 positions agree with TRBD2. The V and J ends lost 2 bases and 8 bases, in that order; junction bases with no gene match: 5. Per the germline V gene, CDR1 is SGHVS and CDR2 is FNYEAQ. The CDR3 runs 15 residues. As DNA, the CDR3 is TGTGCCAGCAGCTTACTAGCGGGAGGAGGCGATGAGCAGTTCTTC. It is translated as CASSLLAGGGDEQFF.

The rearrangement joins TRBV6-5 to TRBJ2-5, with TRBD2 matching over 11 bases. CDR1 is MNHEY and CDR2 is SVGAGI in the germline V gene. CDR3 length: 14 residues. V shed 5 bases and J 4 bases; nucleotides not matched to a gene: 3. The CDR3 region is CASSPGLAGETQYF. The CDR3 nucleotides read TGTGCCAGCAGTCCCGGACTAGCGGGAGAGACCCAGTACTTC.

The rearrangement uses TRBV4-1 and TRBJ2-3, with 9 bases aligning to TRBD2. Germline V gene data show CDR1 as MGHRA and CDR2 as YSYEKL. This CDR3 has 16 amino acids. V shed 9 bases, J shed 0 bases, and the junction held 10 bases outside the gene matches. CDR3 DNA sequence: TGCGCCAGTAGCTCGGGACTAGCCTCTAGCACAGATACGCAGTATTTT. It translates to CASSSGLASSTDTQYF.

The V call is TRBV7-8, the J call TRBJ1-2; 11 bases line up with TRBD1. V shed 5 bases and J 4 bases; nucleotides not matched to a gene: 15. Germline values: CDR1 SGHVS, CDR2 FQNEAQ. CDR3 length: 18 residues. This chain's CDR3 is CASSPAGGTGGIGYGYTF. The CDR3 bases are TGTGCCAGCAGCCCAGCGGGGGGGACAGGGGGGATTGGCTATGGCTACACCTTC.

CDR3 in amino acids: CASSEQPILLSPNQPQHF. CDR3 in DNA: TGTGCCAGCAGTGAACAACCGATTTTGCTAAGCCCCAATCAGCCCCAGCATTTT. V is TRBV6-1 and J is TRBJ1-5; unclear D gene. Trimming took off 2 bases at V and 3 bases at J, with 20 bases between the two ends. The CDR3 sequence is 18 residues long. Germline loops: CDR1 MNHNS, CDR2 SASEGT.

The chain combines TRBV5-1 with TRBJ2-3; 7 nucleotides match TRBD1. The CDR3 is made up of 15 amino acids. V was pared by 4 bases and J by 1 base, with 6 bases of the junction left unmatched. Germline CDR1 reads SGHRS; CDR2 reads YFSETQ. Here the CDR3 reads CASSEYRGGTDTQYF. CDR3 nucleotide sequence: TGCGCCAGCAGCGAATACAGGGGAGGCACAGATACGCAGTATTTT.

The rearrangement joins TRBV9 to TRBJ2-7, with TRBD2 identical over 8 bases. CDR1 and CDR2 from the germline V gene are SGDLS and YYNGEE. V was pared by 0 bases and J by 6 bases, with 11 bases of the junction left unmatched. The CDR3 consists of 16 residues. This CDR3 is CASSVGDGRAAAEQYF. DNA for the CDR3: TGTGCCAGCAGCGTAGGGGACGGGAGGGCCGCGGCCGAGCAGTACTTC.

V and J are TRBV5-1 and TRBJ2-1, with 9 bases aligning to TRBD2. V trimming: 2 bases; J trimming: 0 bases; junction bases outside the gene matches: 9. Per germline, CDR1 SGHRS and CDR2 YFSETQ. The CDR3 is 18 residues long. CDR3 residues: CASSLLKNSGSSYNEQFF. CDR3 bases: TGCGCCAGCAGCTTACTAAAAAATAGCGGGAGCTCCTACAATGAGCAGTTCTTC.

The chain carries TRBV19 and TRBJ1-5; D perhaps matches TRBD1 (6 bases). The V end lost 3 bases, the J end lost 4 bases, and 19 bases lay between the germline ends. This CDR3 is built from 17 residues. Germline CDR1 reads LNHDA; CDR2 reads SQIVND (reference sequence). The CDR3 sequence: CASSMGQGWLWNQPQHF. CDR3 in DNA: TGTGCCAGTAGTATGGGGCAGGGGTGGTTATGGAATCAGCCCCAGCATTTT.

CDR3 bases: TGCGCCAGCAGCCGCTATGGGACAGGGGACCCCTACGAGCAGTACTTC. It codes for CASSRYGTGDPYEQYF. The genes are TRBV4-1 and TRBJ2-7; 10 bases agree with TRBD1. The trim removed 4 bases at V and 2 bases at J, leaving 8 bases unmatched. The CDR3 extends over 16 amino acids. Germline CDR1 and CDR2: MGHRA and YSYEKL.

The rearrangement joins TRBV7-6 to TRBJ1-1; D is possibly TRBD1 (5 bases). The length of the CDR3 is 16 residues. The germline V gene has CDR1 SGHVS and CDR2 FNYEAQ. V was trimmed by 1 base and J by 1 base, leaving 13 bases between them. The DNA for the CDR3 is TGTGCCAGCAGCTTAGGGGCAGGGCGGACGAACACTGAAGCTTTCTTT. This sequence encodes CASSLGAGRTNTEAFF. Variable domain in full (rest from reference TRBV7-6 and TRBJ1-1): GAGVSQSPRYKVTKRGQDVALRCDPISGHVSLYWYRQALGQGPEFLTYFNYEAQQDKSGLPNDRFSAERPEGSISTLTIQRTEQRDSAMYRCASSLGAGRTNTEAFFGQGTRLTVV.

This rearrangement joins TRBV5-1 to TRBJ2-7; the match to TRBD2 covers 8 bases. The CDR3 has 18 amino acids. Germline-derived CDR1 and CDR2 are SGHRS and YFSETQ. Trimming cost V 1 base and J 3 bases; bases outside gene matches: 15. The CDR3 reads CASSLSEGGTRRFYEQYF. CDR3 bases: TGCGCCAGCAGCTTGAGCGAGGGCGGGACTAGGAGATTCTACGAGCAGTACTTC.

The genes are TRBV10-3 and TRBJ2-7; 7 positions match TRBD2. V was clipped by 5 bases and J by 1 base; unmatched bases: 5. CDR1 is ENHRY and CDR2 is SYGVKD in the germline V gene. This CDR3 is built from 14 residues. The CDR3 DNA is TGTGCCATCAGTAGCGGGGAGCTTTCCTACGAGCAGTACTTC. Protein product: CAISSGELSYEQYF.

The chain links TRBV5-1 to TRBJ2-4; weak D call: TRBD2 (6 bases). The CDR3 length is 14 residues. Germline assignment: CDR1 SGHRS and CDR2 YFSETQ. With 0 bases removed from V and 7 bases from J, the gap between germline ends came to 11 bases. CDR3 bases: TGCGCCAGCAGCTTGGACGGGAGTAACAACATTCAGTACTTC. Protein sequence: CASSLDGSNNIQYF.

V and J are TRBV18 and TRBJ2-7, with 8 bases matching TRBD1. Germline V CDR1 and CDR2: KGHSH, LQKENI. The CDR3 sequence is 14 residues long. Germline trimming cut 8 bases from V and 7 bases from J; bases unmatched to any gene: 13. Written as DNA, the CDR3 is TGTGCCAGCGGACAGGGACAGGCCTCGGGGGAGCAGTACTTC. It translates to CASGQGQASGEQYF.

This chain connects TRBV2 to TRBJ1-6, with a tentative D call TRBD1 (5 bases). The germline gives CDR1 SNHLY, CDR2 FYNNEI. This CDR3 contains 14 residues. The V end lost 5 bases, the J end lost 7 bases, and 12 bases lay between the germline ends. The CDR3 spells CASSPDRVNSPLHF. Here the CDR3 DNA reads TGTGCCAGCAGTCCCGACAGAGTGAATTCACCCCTCCACTTT.

This chain links TRBV7-8 with TRBJ2-1; TRBD2 is a possible D gene (6 bases). The germline V and J ends were trimmed by 8 bases and 5 bases, with 16 bases remaining between them. The germline gives CDR1 SGHVS, CDR2 FQNEAQ. The CDR3 spans 14 residues. In DNA form, the CDR3 reads TGTGCCAGCGGTCCCCGGGACTTCAACAATGAGCAGTTCTTC. Its protein is CASGPRDFNNEQFF.

This chain connects TRBV27 to TRBJ1-1; D gene uncertain. CDR1 and CDR2 (germline): MNHEY, SMNVEV (reference sequence). CDR3 size: 13 residues. The V end lost 3 bases, the J end lost 5 bases, and 10 bases lay between the germline ends. Here the CDR3 reads CASSLTGSTEAFF. The CDR3 nucleotides read TGTGCCAGCAGTTTGACCGGGAGTACTGAAGCTTTCTTT.

This chain connects TRBV7-2 to TRBJ2-1, with D possibly matching TRBD2 (6 bases). In germline, CDR1 is SGHTA, CDR2 FQGNSA. This CDR3 is built from 17 residues. Trimming removed 4 bases from V and 1 base from J, with 17 bases in between. This chain's CDR3 is CASSSSGTPLSYNEQFF. The DNA for the CDR3 is TGTGCCAGCAGCTCCTCCGGGACTCCCTTATCCTACAATGAGCAGTTCTTC.

The chain uses TRBV30 and TRBJ2-2; 12 bases agree with TRBD2. Germline CDR1 reads GTSNPN; CDR2 reads SVGIG (reference sequence). This CDR3 contains 15 residues. Trimming cost V 3 bases and J 6 bases; bases outside gene matches: 5. This CDR3 is CAWRGLAGRAGELFF. In nucleotides, the CDR3 is TGTGCCTGGAGAGGACTAGCGGGACGGGCCGGGGAGCTGTTTTTT.

The chain employs TRBV19 and TRBJ2-5, with D perhaps TRBD1 (5 bases). CDR3 length: 13 residues. The germline V and J ends were trimmed by 3 bases and 4 bases, with 9 bases remaining between them. Per germline, CDR1 LNHDA and CDR2 SQIVND (reference sequence). The CDR3 DNA sequence: TGTGCCAGTAGTATTCAGGGCGGAGAGACCCAGTACTTC. This codes for CASSIQGGETQYF.

The chain couples TRBV30 to TRBJ1-2, with 8 bases matching TRBD1. The CDR3 loop spans 15 amino acids. Looked up from germline, CDR1 is GTSNPN and CDR2 is SVGIG (reference sequence). V lost 0 bases, J lost 4 bases, and 7 bases stayed unmatched. The CDR3 DNA reads as TGTGCCTGGAGTGTTAACAGGGGGGTAGGCTATGGCTACACCTTC. Protein product: CAWSVNRGVGYGYTF.

The chain carries TRBV6-5 and TRBJ1-6, with 7 bases aligning to TRBD1. The V gene end was trimmed by 6 bases and the J gene end by 11 bases; junction bases not matched to a gene: 7. This CDR3 region has 13 residues. Germline assignment: CDR1 MNHEY and CDR2 SVGAGI. CDR3 bases: TGTGCCAGCAGGACAGGGCTAGGGACACCCCTCCACTTT. Its translation: CASRTGLGTPLHF.

The chain uses TRBV28 and TRBJ1-4, with 7 bases fitting TRBD1. Germline V CDR1 and CDR2: MDHEN, SYDVKM. The J segment lost 8 bases and the V segment lost 5 bases, leaving 11 bases of the junction unmatched. The CDR3 runs 15 residues. The CDR3 DNA reads TGTGCCAGCAGTCCCCAAAGGGGGCGCCACGAAAAACTGTTTTTT. Translation: CASSPQRGRHEKLFF.

The chain carries TRBV5-8 and TRBJ2-3, with 8 bases that match TRBD2. CDR3 size: 16 residues. Germline CDR1 reads SGHTS; CDR2 reads YDEGEE. Germline trimming cut 0 bases from V and 5 bases from J; bases unmatched to any gene: 8. CDR3 sequence (DNA): TGTGCCAGCAGCTTGGGGCGGGGGGCTGGCGAAGATACGCAGTATTTT. The encoded protein is CASSLGRGAGEDTQYF.

On this clone itself: Within the sample, other DNA sequences also encode this same CDR3. The chain has TRBV5-1 and TRBJ1-1; D is ambiguous. V was pared by 1 base and J by 1 base, with 14 bases between. The CDR3 runs 16 residues. Germline V gene sequence: CDR1 SGHRS, CDR2 YFSETQ. The CDR3 DNA is TGCGCCAGCAGCTTGCTTCCCAGGCCTAAGAACACTGAAGCTTTCTTT. Protein sequence: CASSLLPRPKNTEAFF.

This clone was counted a few times. CDR3 DNA sequence: TGTGCCAGCTCAGGACAGGTTCAAAGCAATCAGCCCCAGCATTTT. The encoded protein is CASSGQVQSNQPQHF. The rearrangement joins TRBV18 to TRBJ1-5; 7 nucleotides line up with TRBD1. There are 15 residues in the CDR3. J was trimmed by 1 base and V by 5 bases; bases with no gene match: 5. The germline gives CDR1 KGHSH, CDR2 LQKENI.

V and J are TRBV5-4 and TRBJ2-3; D not resolved. Trimming removed 0 bases at V and 0 bases at J, with 14 bases between. Germline CDR1 is SGHNT and CDR2 is YYREEE (reference sequence). The CDR3 runs to 17 residues. CDR3 residues: CASSLAGRFDSTDTQYF. DNA for the CDR3: TGTGCCAGCAGCTTGGCAGGCAGGTTCGATAGCACAGATACGCAGTATTTT.

This clone was observed a handful of times. The chain employs TRBV2 and TRBJ1-4; 7 bases match TRBD1. CDR3 length: 18 residues. Germline assignment: CDR1 SNHLY and CDR2 FYNNEI. The J segment lost 0 bases and the V segment lost 3 bases, leaving 10 bases of the junction unmatched. The CDR3 spells CASSDAHRQGATNEKLFF. The CDR3 nucleotides are TGTGCCAGCAGTGACGCTCACCGCCAGGGGGCAACTAATGAAAAACTGTTTTTT.

The chain links TRBV28 to TRBJ2-5; the D gene is possibly TRBD2 (5 bases). CDR1 is MDHEN and CDR2 is SYDVKM in the germline V gene. The CDR3 totals 16 residues. V was shortened by 5 bases and J by 1 base, with 17 bases between the two germline ends. This CDR3 is CASSTPERRSQETQYF. The CDR3 DNA reads TGTGCCAGCAGTACGCCCGAGCGGAGAAGCCAAGAGACCCAGTACTTC.